A selection of T cell receptor beta chains follows, all from one sample in a study of CD8 T cells in ankylosing spondylitis. From the 5' RACE reads, TCRdb called clonotypes with MiXCR, one entry per CDR3 protein. The profile shows approximately 100,000 distinct CDR3 sequences, almost 8.5% of them singletons. Material for sequencing was blood, either unsorted or a sorted T cell fraction (not recorded which). The receptors were gathered from a male donor with ankylosing spondylitis or in good health (not recorded which). Both conserved end residues are part of each CDR3. D genes are given only for firm matches. The size field is filled for only some rows; it gives once, few, many or a size class.

clone size	V gene	J gene	D gene	CDR3 DNA	CDR3 protein
many	TRBV20-1	TRBJ2-7	.	TGCAGTGTCACCGGGCGGAGCTCCTACGAGCAGTACTTC	CSVTGRSSYEQYF
many	TRBV7-2	TRBJ2-5	.	TGTGCCAGCAGCTTACTACTGGAAGAGACCCAGTACTTC	CASSLLLEETQYF
many	TRBV3-1	TRBJ2-2	.	TGTGCCAGCAGCCGAAGCGGCGGGGAGCTGTTTTTT	CASSRSGGELFF
.	TRBV7-2	TRBJ1-1	TRBD1	TGTGCCAGCAGCTTCGACAGGGGTGGAACTGAAGCTTTCTTT	CASSFDRGGTEAFF
many	TRBV4-3	TRBJ2-3	TRBD2	TGCGCCAGCAGCCAAGATCTCCCGGGGGGATCAGATACGCAGTATTTT	CASSQDLPGGSDTQYF
medium-sized	TRBV6-1	TRBJ2-1	.	TGTGCCAGCAGCCCAACCGGCCCCTGGAATGAGCAGTTCTTC	CASSPTGPWNEQFF
.	TRBV7-2	TRBJ2-3	.	TGTGCCAGCAGCTGGACCGCATCCACAGATATGCAGTATTTT	CASSWTASTDMQYF
many	TRBV19	TRBJ2-7	TRBD2	TGTGCCAGTAGTCATCGACGGGAGGTTACCTACGAGCAGTACTTC	CASSHRREVTYEQYF
many	TRBV11-2	TRBJ2-7	.	TGTGCCAGCAGCTTAGATGGGCGGCAGTGGGCCTACGAGCAGTACTTC	CASSLDGRQWAYEQYF
.	TRBV10-3	TRBJ2-1	TRBD2	TGTGCCATCAGTGAAAGATTCGTAGCGGGAGGGCCCAGCGGTGAGCAGTTCTTC	CAISERFVAGGPSGEQFF
many	TRBV29-1	TRBJ1-1	.	TGCAGCGGAACTAGGGTTAACACTGAAGCTTTCTTT	CSGTRVNTEAFF
many	TRBV19	TRBJ1-6	.	TGTGCCAGTACCCAGGTATGGGGGCGCGATGTTTCACCCCTCCACTTT	CASTQVWGRDVSPLHF
many	TRBV20-1	TRBJ2-5	.	TGCAGTGCTAGGAGGGTTGGGAGGCTTGAAGAGACCCAGTACTTC	CSARRVGRLEETQYF
many	TRBV29-1	TRBJ2-1	TRBD2	TGCAGCGTTGTTGGGGGGGGCAATGAGCAGTTCTTC	CSVVGGGNEQFF
.	TRBV7-2	TRBJ2-1	.	TGTGCCAGCAGCACACCAGGGAAGTACAATGAGCAGTTCTTC	CASSTPGKYNEQFF
few	TRBV29-1	TRBJ1-1	.	TGCAGCGTTGTGAAGCCGGTAAACACTGAAGCTTTCTTT	CSVVKPVNTEAFF
many	TRBV29-1	TRBJ1-1	TRBD1	TGCAGCGCCCGCACCGGGACAGGGCGAACTGAAGCTTTCTTT	CSARTGTGRTEAFF
few	TRBV29-1	TRBJ1-4	.	TGCAGCGTCGCGCCTGCGGCTAATGAAAAACTGTTTTTT	CSVAPAANEKLFF
many	TRBV6-5	TRBJ1-2	.	TGTGCCAGCAGGACCGGGACTTTCTATGGCTACACCTTC	CASRTGTFYGYTF
.	TRBV7-2	TRBJ2-2	.	TGTGCCAGCAAAATTGGGGGACCCGGGGAGCTGTTTTTT	CASKIGGPGELFF
many	TRBV12-3/TRBV12-4	TRBJ2-2	TRBD1	TGTGCCAGCAATCCAGGACAGGGGGCGATCGGGGAGCTGTTTTTT	CASNPGQGAIGELFF
many	TRBV4-3	TRBJ1-6	TRBD1	TGCGCCAGCAGCCAAAATAGGGGACAGGGAAGAAATTCACCCCTCCACTTT	CASSQNRGQGRNSPLHF
many	TRBV12-3/TRBV12-4	TRBJ1-1	.	TGTGCCAGCAGCCTCAGCCCAGGGTTTCAGAACACTGAAGCTTTCTTT	CASSLSPGFQNTEAFF
many	TRBV20-1	TRBJ1-4	.	TGCAGTGCCCCGAGTGCACATACCGCAACTAATGAAAAACTGTTTTTT	CSAPSAHTATNEKLFF
many	TRBV27	TRBJ2-1	TRBD1	TGTGCCAGCAGTTTATTTCCGGACAGGCTATACAATGAGCAGTTCTTC	CASSLFPDRLYNEQFF
many	TRBV9	TRBJ2-3	.	TGTGCCAGCAGCCTCCGGACCACAGATACGCAGTATTTT	CASSLRTTDTQYF
many	TRBV7-2	TRBJ2-7	.	TGTGCCAGCAGCCTACATATAGCCCTAGATGCATACGAGCAGTACTTC	CASSLHIALDAYEQYF
many	TRBV6-2/TRBV6-3	TRBJ1-5	.	TGTGCCAGCAGTTACTATGTAGGGCCCACCGGCAATCAGCCCCAGCATTTT	CASSYYVGPTGNQPQHF
many	TRBV20-1	TRBJ2-1	.	TGCAGTGCTGTTCCCGGTATATCCTACAATGAGCAGTTCTTC	CSAVPGISYNEQFF